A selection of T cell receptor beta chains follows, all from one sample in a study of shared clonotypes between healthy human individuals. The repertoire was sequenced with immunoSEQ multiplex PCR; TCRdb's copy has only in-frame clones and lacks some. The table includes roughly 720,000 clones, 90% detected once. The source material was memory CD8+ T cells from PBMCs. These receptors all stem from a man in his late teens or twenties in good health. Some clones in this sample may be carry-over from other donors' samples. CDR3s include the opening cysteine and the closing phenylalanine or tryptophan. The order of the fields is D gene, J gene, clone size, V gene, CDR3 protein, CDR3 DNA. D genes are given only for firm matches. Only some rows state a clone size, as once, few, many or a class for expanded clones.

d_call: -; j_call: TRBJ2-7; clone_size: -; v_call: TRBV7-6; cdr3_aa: CASSPQTGTESSYEQYF; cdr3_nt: TGTGCCAGCAGTCCCCAAACCGGGACCGAAAGCTCCTACGAGCAGTACTTC
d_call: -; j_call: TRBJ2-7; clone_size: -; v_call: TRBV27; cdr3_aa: CASSFGDEQYF; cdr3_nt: TGTGCCAGCAGTTTTGGGGACGAGCAGTACTTC
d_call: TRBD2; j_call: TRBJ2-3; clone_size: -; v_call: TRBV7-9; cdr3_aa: CASSNTSGRALDTQYF; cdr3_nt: TGTGCCAGCAGCAACACTAGCGGGAGGGCCCTGGATACGCAGTATTTT
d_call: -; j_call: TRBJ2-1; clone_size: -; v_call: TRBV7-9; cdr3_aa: CASRGREGLHNEQFF; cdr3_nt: TGTGCCAGCAGGGGGCGGGAAGGTCTCCACAATGAGCAGTTCTTC
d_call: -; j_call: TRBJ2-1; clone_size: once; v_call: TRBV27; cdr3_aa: CASSSLGSYNEQFF; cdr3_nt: TGTGCCAGCAGTTCATTGGGGTCTTACAATGAGCAGTTCTTC
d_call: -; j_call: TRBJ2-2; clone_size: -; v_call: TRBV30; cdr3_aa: CAWRTQTDTGELFF; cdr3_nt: TGTGCCTGGAGAACCCAAACGGACACCGGGGAGCTGTTTTTT
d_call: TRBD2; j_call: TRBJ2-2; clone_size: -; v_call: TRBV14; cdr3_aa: CASSQDARLAGGDTGELFF; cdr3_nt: TGTGCCAGCAGCCAAGATGCACGACTAGCGGGAGGTGACACCGGGGAGCTGTTTTTT
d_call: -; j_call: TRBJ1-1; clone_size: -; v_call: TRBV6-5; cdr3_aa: CASPQAGNTEAFF; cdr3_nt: TGTGCCAGCCCCCAAGCGGGGAACACTGAAGCTTTCTTT
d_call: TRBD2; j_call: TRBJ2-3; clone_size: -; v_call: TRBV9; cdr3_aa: CASSAYGTSGATDTQYF; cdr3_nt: TGTGCCAGCAGCGCGTACGGGACTAGCGGAGCCACAGATACGCAGTATTTT
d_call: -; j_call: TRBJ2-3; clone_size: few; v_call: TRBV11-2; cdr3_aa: CASSFRQGIPQDTQYF; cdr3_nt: TGTGCCAGCAGCTTCCGCCAGGGGATCCCACAGGATACGCAGTATTTT
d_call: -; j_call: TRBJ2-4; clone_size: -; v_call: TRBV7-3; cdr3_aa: CASSPGPKSAKNIQYF; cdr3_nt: TGTGCCAGCAGCCCTGGGCCTAAATCGGCCAAAAACATTCAGTACTTC
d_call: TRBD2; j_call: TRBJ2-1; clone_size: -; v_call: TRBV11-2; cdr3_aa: CASSPTTLGTSGQYNEQFF; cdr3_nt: TGTGCCAGCAGCCCTACGACCCTTGGGACTAGCGGGCAGTACAATGAGCAGTTCTTC
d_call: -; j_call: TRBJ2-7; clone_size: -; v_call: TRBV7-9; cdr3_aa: CASSGVGGTPYEQYF; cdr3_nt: TGTGCCAGCAGTGGAGTGGGGGGAACACCTTACGAGCAGTACTTC
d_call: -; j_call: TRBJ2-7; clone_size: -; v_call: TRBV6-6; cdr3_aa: CASRHESSYEQYF; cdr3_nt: TGTGCCAGCAGGCACGAAAGCTCCTACGAGCAGTACTTC
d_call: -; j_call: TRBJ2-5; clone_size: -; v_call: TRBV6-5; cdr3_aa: CASSGVQGMGETQYF; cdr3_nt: TGTGCCAGCTCCGGAGTACAGGGAATGGGAGAGACCCAGTACTTC
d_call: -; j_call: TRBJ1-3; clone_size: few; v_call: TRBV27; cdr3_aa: CASRPDISGNTIYF; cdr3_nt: TGTGCCAGCAGACCCGACATCTCTGGAAACACCATATATTTT
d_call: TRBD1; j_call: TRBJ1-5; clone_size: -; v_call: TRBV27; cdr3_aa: CASSLKTGGVDQPQHF; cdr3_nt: TGTGCCAGCAGTCTAAAAACAGGGGGCGTCGATCAGCCCCAGCATTTT
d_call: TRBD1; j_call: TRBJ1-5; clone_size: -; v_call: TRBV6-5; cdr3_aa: CASRQQGASNQPQHF; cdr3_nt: TGTGCCAGCCGGCAACAGGGGGCTAGCAATCAGCCCCAGCATTTT
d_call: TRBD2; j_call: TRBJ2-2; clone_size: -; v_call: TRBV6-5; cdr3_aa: CASTILAGPTGELFF; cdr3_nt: TGTGCCAGCACCATACTAGCGGGGCCCACCGGGGAGCTGTTTTTT
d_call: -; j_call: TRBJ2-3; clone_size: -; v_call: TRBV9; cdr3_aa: CASSPGGFREVTDTQYF; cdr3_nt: TGTGCCAGCAGCCCCGGAGGGTTTAGGGAGGTGACAGATACGCAGTATTTT
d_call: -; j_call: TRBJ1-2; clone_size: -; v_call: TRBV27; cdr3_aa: CASKGGKGYTF; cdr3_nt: TGTGCCAGCAAGGGAGGGAAAGGCTACACCTTC
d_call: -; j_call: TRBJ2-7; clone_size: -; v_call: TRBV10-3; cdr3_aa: CAIAFWGPRTSYEQYF; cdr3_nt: TGTGCCATCGCCTTTTGGGGGCCTCGGACCTCCTACGAGCAGTACTTC
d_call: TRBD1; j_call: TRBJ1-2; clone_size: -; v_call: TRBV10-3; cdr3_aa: CAIRDEGGRGYTF; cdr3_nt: TGTGCCATCAGGGACGAAGGGGGCCGGGGCTACACCTTC
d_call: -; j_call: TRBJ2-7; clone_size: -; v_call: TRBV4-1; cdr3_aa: CASSASKTDSPYEQYF; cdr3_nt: TGCGCCAGCAGCGCCTCCAAAACAGATTCTCCCTACGAGCAGTACTTC
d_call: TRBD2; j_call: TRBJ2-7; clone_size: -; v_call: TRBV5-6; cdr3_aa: CASSLGLAGGPAGDEQYF; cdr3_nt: TGTGCCAGCAGCTTGGGGCTAGCGGGAGGCCCGGCTGGCGACGAGCAGTACTTC
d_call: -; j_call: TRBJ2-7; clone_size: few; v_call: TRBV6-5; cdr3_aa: CASSYDGNYEQYF; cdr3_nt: TGTGCCAGCAGTTACGATGGCAACTACGAGCAGTACTTC
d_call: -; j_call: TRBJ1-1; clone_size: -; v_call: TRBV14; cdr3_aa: CASSQVGRTEAFF; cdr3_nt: TGTGCCAGCAGCCAGGTCGGTAGGACTGAAGCTTTCTTT
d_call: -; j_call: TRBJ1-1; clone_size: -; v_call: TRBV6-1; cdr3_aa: CASSGSQEEWLFDTEAFF; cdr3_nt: TGTGCCAGCAGTGGCTCCCAGGAAGAGTGGTTGTTCGACACTGAAGCTTTCTTT
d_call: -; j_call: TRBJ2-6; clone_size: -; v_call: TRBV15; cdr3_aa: CATRHPGANVLTF; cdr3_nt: TGTGCCACGCGACACCCTGGGGCCAACGTCCTGACTTTC
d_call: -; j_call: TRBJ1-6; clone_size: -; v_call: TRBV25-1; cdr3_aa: CASSEWGRKDSPLHF; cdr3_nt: TGTGCCAGCAGTGAATGGGGCAGGAAGGATTCACCCCTCCACTTT
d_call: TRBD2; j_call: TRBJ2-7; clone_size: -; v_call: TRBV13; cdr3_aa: CASSLGRWREATYEQYF; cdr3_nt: TGTGCCAGCAGCTTAGGAAGGTGGCGGGAGGCAACCTACGAGCAGTACTTC
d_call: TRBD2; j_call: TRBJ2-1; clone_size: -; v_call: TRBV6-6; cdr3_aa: CASSYPLAGLYNEQFF; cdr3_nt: TGTGCCAGCAGTTACCCGTTAGCGGGACTATACAATGAGCAGTTCTTC
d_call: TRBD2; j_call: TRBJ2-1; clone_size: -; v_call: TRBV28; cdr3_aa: CASNGRALANEQFF; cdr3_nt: TGTGCCAGTAACGGGAGGGCCCTAGCAAATGAGCAGTTCTTC
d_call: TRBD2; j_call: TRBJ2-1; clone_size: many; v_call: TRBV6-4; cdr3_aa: CASSDSIAGVDEQFF; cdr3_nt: TGTGCCAGCAGTGACTCTATAGCGGGAGTCGATGAGCAGTTCTTC
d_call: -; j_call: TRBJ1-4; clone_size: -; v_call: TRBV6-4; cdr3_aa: CASSDDAGEKLFF; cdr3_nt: TGTGCCAGCAGTGACGACGCAGGGGAAAAACTGTTTTTT
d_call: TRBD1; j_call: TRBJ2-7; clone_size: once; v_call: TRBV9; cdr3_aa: CASSVRDRVHEQYF; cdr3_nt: TGTGCCAGCAGCGTCCGAGACAGGGTTCACGAGCAGTACTTC
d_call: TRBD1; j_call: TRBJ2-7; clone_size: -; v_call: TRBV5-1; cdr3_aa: CASSFGTGRIRSEQYF; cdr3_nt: TGCGCCAGCAGCTTCGGGACAGGGCGAATCCGTAGCGAGCAGTACTTC
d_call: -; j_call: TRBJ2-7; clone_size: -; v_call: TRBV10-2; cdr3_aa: CASSVPGPFYEQYF; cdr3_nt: TGCGCCAGCAGTGTGCCGGGACCCTTCTACGAGCAGTACTTC
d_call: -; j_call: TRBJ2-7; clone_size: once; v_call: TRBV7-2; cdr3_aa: CASSLLLDEQYF; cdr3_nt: TGTGCCAGCAGCTTACTTCTCGACGAGCAGTACTTC
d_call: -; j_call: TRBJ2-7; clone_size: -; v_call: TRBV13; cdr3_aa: CASSLNEGNSYEQYF; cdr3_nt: TGTGCCAGCAGCTTAAATGAGGGGAACTCCTACGAGCAGTACTTC
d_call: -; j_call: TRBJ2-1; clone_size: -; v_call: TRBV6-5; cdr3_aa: CASSYSTKGEQFF; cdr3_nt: TGTGCCAGCAGTTACTCGACAAAGGGTGAGCAGTTCTTC
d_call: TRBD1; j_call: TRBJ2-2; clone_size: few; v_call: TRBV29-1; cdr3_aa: CSVPGGTGELFF; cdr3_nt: TGCAGCGTCCCAGGGGGCACCGGGGAGCTGTTTTTT
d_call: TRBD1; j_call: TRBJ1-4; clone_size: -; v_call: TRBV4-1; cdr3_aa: CASSHVAQGVANEKLFF; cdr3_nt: TGCGCCAGCAGCCACGTAGCCCAGGGGGTAGCTAATGAAAAACTGTTTTTT
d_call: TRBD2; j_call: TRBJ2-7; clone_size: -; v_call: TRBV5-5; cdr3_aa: CASSMPTSAYSYEQYF; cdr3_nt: TGTGCCAGCAGCATGCCCACTAGCGCCTACTCCTACGAGCAGTACTTC
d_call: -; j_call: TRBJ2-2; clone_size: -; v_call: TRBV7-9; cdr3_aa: CASSFPGPGDGGELFF; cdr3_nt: TGTGCCAGCAGCTTCCCCGGCCCGGGAGATGGCGGGGAGCTGTTTTTT
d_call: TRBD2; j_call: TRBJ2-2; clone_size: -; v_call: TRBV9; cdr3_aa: CASSAGTSGYTGELFF; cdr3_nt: TGTGCCAGCAGCGCCGGGACTAGCGGGTACACCGGGGAGCTGTTTTTT
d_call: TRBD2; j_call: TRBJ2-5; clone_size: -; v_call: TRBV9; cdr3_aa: CASSSPGGSPPETQYF; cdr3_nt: TGTGCCAGCAGCTCCCCGGGCGGGAGTCCCCCAGAGACCCAGTACTTC
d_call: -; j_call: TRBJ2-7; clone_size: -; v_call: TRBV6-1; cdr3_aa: CASSEAPPGWPYEQYF; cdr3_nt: TGTGCCAGCAGTGAAGCGCCTCCAGGGTGGCCCTACGAGCAGTACTTC
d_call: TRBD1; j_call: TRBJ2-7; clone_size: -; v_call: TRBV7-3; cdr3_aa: CASSPKVGWDSSYEQYF; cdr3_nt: TGTGCCAGCAGCCCAAAAGTAGGCTGGGACAGCTCCTACGAGCAGTACTTC
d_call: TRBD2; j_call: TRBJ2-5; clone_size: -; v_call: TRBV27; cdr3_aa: CASSKLAATQETQYF; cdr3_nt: TGTGCCAGCAGTAAACTAGCGGCCACACAAGAGACCCAGTACTTC
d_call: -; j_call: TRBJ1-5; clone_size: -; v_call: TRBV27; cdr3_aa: CASRESNQPQHF; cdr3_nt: TGTGCCAGCAGAGAAAGCAATCAGCCCCAGCATTTT
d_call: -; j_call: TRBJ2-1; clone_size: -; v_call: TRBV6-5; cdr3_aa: CASRAGRYNEQFF; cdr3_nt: TGTGCCAGCAGGGCGGGGAGGTACAATGAGCAGTTCTTC
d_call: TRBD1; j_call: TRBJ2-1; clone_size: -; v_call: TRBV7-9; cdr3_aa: CASSAGQGVRYNEQFF; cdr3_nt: TGTGCCAGCAGCGCCGGACAGGGGGTCCGGTACAATGAGCAGTTCTTC
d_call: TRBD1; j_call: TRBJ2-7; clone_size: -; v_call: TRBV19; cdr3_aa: CASSSRDRLVNEQYF; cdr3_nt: TGTGCCAGTAGCTCCAGGGACAGGTTGGTGAACGAGCAGTACTTC
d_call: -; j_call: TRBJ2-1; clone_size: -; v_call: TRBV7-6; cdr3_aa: CASSDDSVKQFF; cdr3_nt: TGTGCCAGCAGCGACGACTCCGTAAAGCAGTTCTTC
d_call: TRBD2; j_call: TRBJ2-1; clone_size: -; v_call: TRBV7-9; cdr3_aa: CASRGGLEQFF; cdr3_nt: TGTGCCAGCCGCGGGGGTCTGGAGCAGTTCTTC